A selection of T cell receptor beta chains follows, all from one sample in a study of blood T cell repertoires in COVID-19. Only in-frame clones appear in the TCRdb table, and some are missing; sequencing was by immunoSEQ multiplex PCR. The repertoire consists of 100,000 to 150,000 clones, with about 86% occurring once and the leading ten covering 0.7% to 0.9%. Sequencing used peripheral blood. The receptors shown here come from a woman aged 45-65 years with active or convalescent COVID-19. CDR3s leave out the opening cysteine and the closing phenylalanine or tryptophan.

J: TRBJ2-7
V: TRBV7-2
CDR3: ASSLGQGAFYEQY

J: TRBJ2-2
V: TRBV9
CDR3: ASSVGSPGELF

J: TRBJ1-1
V: TRBV19
CDR3: ARSGRGSGTEAF

J: TRBJ1-1
V: TRBV29-1
CDR3: SVSGGRGTEAF

J: TRBJ2-7
V: TRBV18
CDR3: ASSPGTGGSYEQY

J: TRBJ1-2
V: TRBV2
CDR3: ASMVPWGPNSYGYT

J: TRBJ2-3
V: TRBV19
CDR3: ASSDRGGTDTQY

J: TRBJ1-4
V: TRBV18
CDR3: ASSQGATNEKLF

J: TRBJ1-1
V: TRBV4-3
CDR3: ASSRHHRGMNTEAF

J: TRBJ1-6
V: TRBV3-1/TRBV3-2
CDR3: ASSLVGGSSPLH

J: TRBJ2-5
V: TRBV28
CDR3: ASSLWGFRSGKETQY

J: TRBJ2-7
V: TRBV7-9
CDR3: ASSPGPSGRFEQY